This T cell receptor (beta chain) was recovered during a study of blood T cells in healthy people across ages. Germline CDR1 is DFQATT and CDR2 is SNEGSKA (reference sequence). Trimming cost V 0 bases and J 8 bases, with 11 bases left between them. The CDR3 is 13 amino acids. Primed by a sample-barcoded 5' primer and a J-beta primer mix, a second PCR proceeded for roughly 7 to 12 cycles. TCRdb used MiXCR to reprocess the 5' RACE reads, holding one entry per CDR3 protein. This table holds hundreds of thousands of distinct CDR3 sequences, around 24% found once. This same sample was also taken into another study, of T cells of mothers and their children.

The sequenced sample was blood. The clonotype was recovered from a boy aged 5-17 years in good health. The rearrangement uses TRBV20-1 and TRBJ1-3, with D uncertain. The CDR3 DNA reads as TGCAGTGCTAGAGACATAGGGAGGGACACCATATATTTT. Translated, it gives CSARDIGRDTIYF.